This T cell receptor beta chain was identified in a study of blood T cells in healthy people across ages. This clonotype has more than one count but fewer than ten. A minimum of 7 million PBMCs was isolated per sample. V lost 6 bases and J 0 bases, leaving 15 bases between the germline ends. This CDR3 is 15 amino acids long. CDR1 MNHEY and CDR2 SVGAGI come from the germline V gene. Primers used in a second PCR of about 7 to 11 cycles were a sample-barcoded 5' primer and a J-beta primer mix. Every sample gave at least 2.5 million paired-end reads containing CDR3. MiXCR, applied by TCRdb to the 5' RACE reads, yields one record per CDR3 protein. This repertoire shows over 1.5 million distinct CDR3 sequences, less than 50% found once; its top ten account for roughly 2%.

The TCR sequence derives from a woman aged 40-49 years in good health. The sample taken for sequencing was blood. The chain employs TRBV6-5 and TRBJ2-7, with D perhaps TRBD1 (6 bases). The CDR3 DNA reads TGTGCCAGCAGACTCAGGGGCCTAAACTCCTACGAGCAGTACTTC. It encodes CASRLRGLNSYEQYF.